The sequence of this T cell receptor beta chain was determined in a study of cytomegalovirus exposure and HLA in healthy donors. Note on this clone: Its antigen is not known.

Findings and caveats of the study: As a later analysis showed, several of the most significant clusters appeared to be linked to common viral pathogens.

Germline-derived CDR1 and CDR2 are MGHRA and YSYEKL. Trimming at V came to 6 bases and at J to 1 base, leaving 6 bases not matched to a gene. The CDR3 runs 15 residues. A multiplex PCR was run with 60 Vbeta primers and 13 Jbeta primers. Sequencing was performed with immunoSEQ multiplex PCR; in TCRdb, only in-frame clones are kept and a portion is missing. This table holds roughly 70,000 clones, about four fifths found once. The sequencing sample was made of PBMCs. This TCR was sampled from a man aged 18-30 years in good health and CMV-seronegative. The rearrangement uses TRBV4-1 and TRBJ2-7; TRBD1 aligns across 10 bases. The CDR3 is CASRLDRGGSYEQYF. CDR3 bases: TGCGCCAGCAGACTGGACAGGGGGGGGTCCTACGAGCAGTACTTC.